The T cell receptor beta chain described here comes from a study of shared clonotypes between healthy human individuals. Only in-frame clones appear in the TCRdb table, and some are missing; sequencing was by immunoSEQ multiplex PCR. The table includes 490,000 or so clones, 79% detected once. The V gene's germline CDR1 is SGHRS and CDR2 YFSETQ. V shed 0 bases and J shed 0 bases, with 12 bases lying between them. The CDR3 spans 16 residues. The genes are TRBV5-1 and TRBJ1-2, with a possible D match to TRBD1 (5 bases). Material for sequencing was PBMCs. The clonotype originates from a middle-aged woman in good health. Some clones in this sample may be carry-over from other donors' samples. The CDR3 protein is CASSLETVPTNYGYTF. The DNA for the CDR3 is TGCGCCAGCAGCTTGGAGACAGTCCCTACTAACTATGGCTACACCTTC.